Listed below are T cell receptor beta chains from one sample, sequenced in a study of shared clonotypes between healthy human individuals. Generated by immunoSEQ multiplex PCR, the TCRdb table keeps only in-frame clones and is missing some. The sample holds about 2.3 million clones; just over 90% are singletons and the top ten take under 0.45%. The sample taken for sequencing was naive CD4+ T cells from PBMCs. Receptors originate from a man between 18 and 35 years old in good health. Some clones in this sample may be carry-over from other donors' samples. CDR3s include the opening cysteine and the closing phenylalanine or tryptophan. The D gene is left open where the match is weak. Clone size is not always given. Where it is, it says once, few, many or a class for expanded clones.

v_call,d_call,j_call,clone_size,cdr3_length,cdr3_aa,cdr3_nt
TRBV5-1,TRBD1,TRBJ1-2,few,14,CASSLTTGNYGYTF,TGCGCCAGCAGCTTAACGACAGGGAACTATGGCTACACCTTC
TRBV21-1,.,TRBJ2-6,.,15,CASSNSRSGANVLTF,TGTGCCAGCAGCAATTCTCGCTCTGGGGCCAACGTCCTGACTTTC
TRBV6-5,TRBD1,TRBJ2-7,.,14,CASSYRDRGYEQYF,TGTGCCAGCAGTTATCGGGACAGGGGCTACGAGCAGTACTTC
TRBV11-2,.,TRBJ2-3,.,18,CASSLGRGRGWSTDTQYF,TGTGCCAGCAGCTTAGGGCGGGGGCGCGGTTGGAGCACAGATACGCAGTATTTT
TRBV15,.,TRBJ2-7,.,15,CATSRGHIDSYEQYF,TGTGCCACCAGCAGAGGGCACATAGACTCCTACGAGCAGTACTTC
TRBV19,TRBD1,TRBJ2-7,few,15,CASSISGQGLYEQYF,TGTGCCAGTAGTATCTCGGGACAGGGGTTGTACGAGCAGTACTTC
TRBV6-5,.,TRBJ2-5,.,14,CASSKYGAGETQYF,TGTGCCAGCAGTAAATATGGGGCGGGGGAGACCCAGTACTTC
TRBV9,.,TRBJ2-7,.,14,CASSPRIGAYEQYF,TGTGCCAGCAGCCCTCGAATAGGGGCGTACGAGCAGTACTTC
TRBV2,.,TRBJ2-7,.,14,CASEGDTRGVEQYF,TGTGCCAGCGAGGGGGACACCAGAGGGGTTGAACAGTACTTC
TRBV5-5,.,TRBJ1-3,.,14,CASSLVVSGNTIYF,TGTGCCAGCAGCTTGGTGGTTTCTGGAAACACCATATATTTT
TRBV25-1,TRBD1,TRBJ1-1,few,14,CASSESGGRTEAFF,TGTGCCAGCAGTGAATCAGGGGGAAGAACTGAAGCTTTCTTT
TRBV7-3,TRBD2,TRBJ2-1,few,15,CASSMGTSGRDEQFF,TGTGCCAGCAGCATGGGGACTAGCGGGAGAGATGAGCAGTTCTTC
TRBV10-3,.,TRBJ1-2,.,15,CAPTGGRILRYGYTF,TGTGCCCCTACCGGGGGACGGATCCTTAGGTATGGCTACACCTTC
TRBV5-1,TRBD2,TRBJ2-2,.,16,CASSLALAGNTGELFF,TGCGCCAGCAGCTTGGCTCTAGCGGGGAACACCGGGGAGCTGTTTTTT
TRBV7-2,TRBD1,TRBJ2-7,.,14,CASSLDRGPYEQYF,TGTGCCAGCAGCCTAGACAGGGGGCCCTACGAGCAGTACTTC
TRBV5-5,TRBD2,TRBJ2-7,.,18,CASSLYVLAGGGDHEQYF,TGTGCCAGCAGCTTGTATGTACTAGCGGGAGGCGGGGACCACGAGCAGTACTTC
TRBV7-3,TRBD2,TRBJ2-3,.,16,CASSSTETSNTDTQYF,TGTGCCAGCAGCTCCACCGAGACTAGCAACACAGATACGCAGTATTTT
TRBV7-8,.,TRBJ1-4,.,16,CASSLLGSATNEKLFF,TGTGCCAGCAGCTTATTGGGCAGTGCAACTAATGAAAAACTGTTTTTT
TRBV7-9,.,TRBJ2-3,once,15,CASSLEGPKTDTQYF,TGTGCCAGCAGCTTAGAGGGTCCAAAAACAGATACGCAGTATTTT
TRBV18,TRBD2,TRBJ2-1,.,15,CASSPPSGRAHEQFF,TGTGCCAGCTCACCACCTAGCGGGAGGGCTCATGAGCAGTTCTTC
TRBV28,.,TRBJ1-2,once,12,CASSLGFYGYTF,TGTGCCAGCAGTCTCGGGTTCTATGGCTACACCTTC
TRBV28,.,TRBJ1-2,once,14,CASSLGLRFYGYTF,TGTGCCAGCAGTTTGGGGCTACGATTTTATGGCTACACCTTC
TRBV25-1,.,TRBJ2-3,.,13,CASSDSKTDTQYF,TGTGCCAGCAGTGACTCTAAAACAGATACGCAGTATTTT
TRBV7-3,.,TRBJ1-1,once,13,CASSLNIGTEAFF,TGTGCCAGCAGCCTCAATATCGGGACTGAAGCTTTCTTT
TRBV5-1,TRBD1,TRBJ2-5,.,14,CASSPGQPRETQYF,TGCGCCAGCAGCCCGGGACAGCCCAGGGAGACCCAGTACTTC
TRBV30,TRBD1,TRBJ1-6,.,18,CAWSVRGQGLGYNSPLHF,TGTGCCTGGAGTGTAAGGGGACAGGGCTTAGGCTATAATTCACCCCTCCACTTT
TRBV7-2,TRBD2,TRBJ2-2,.,17,CASTKTGTSDHTGELFF,TGTGCCAGCACCAAAACCGGGACTAGCGATCACACCGGGGAGCTGTTTTTT
TRBV7-9,.,TRBJ1-5,.,13,CASSPDSALSQHF,TGTGCCAGCAGCCCTGACAGTGCCCTATCCCAGCATTTT
TRBV9,.,TRBJ1-1,few,13,CASSVQGSTEAFF,TGTGCCAGCAGCGTCCAGGGATCCACTGAAGCTTTCTTT
TRBV7-9,.,TRBJ2-5,.,17,CASSLGGAGGFQETQYF,TGTGCCAGCAGCTTAGGTGGTGCAGGGGGGTTCCAAGAGACCCAGTACTTC
TRBV6-5,.,TRBJ2-7,.,15,CASRSLGGLTYEQYF,TGTGCCAGCAGATCCCTCGGGGGATTGACCTACGAGCAGTACTTC
TRBV4-1,TRBD1,TRBJ1-5,.,15,CASSQVQGSNQPQHF,TGCGCCAGCAGCCAAGTACAGGGGAGCAATCAGCCCCAGCATTTT
TRBV7-2,.,TRBJ2-6,.,16,CASSEGWSSGANVLTF,TGTGCCAGCAGCGAGGGGTGGTCGTCTGGGGCCAACGTCCTGACTTTC
TRBV7-2,TRBD1,TRBJ1-3,.,14,CASSYRGLGNTIYF,TGTGCCAGCAGCTACAGGGGGCTAGGAAACACCATATATTTT
TRBV7-2,.,TRBJ2-1,.,13,CASSFRQRNEQFF,TGTGCCAGCAGCTTTAGACAGAGGAATGAGCAGTTCTTC
TRBV9,.,TRBJ2-7,.,16,CASSVTEGFLPYEQYF,TGTGCCAGCAGCGTAACCGAAGGCTTTCTCCCCTACGAGCAGTACTTC
TRBV11-2,.,TRBJ1-4,.,16,CASSLNWPPRGEKLFF,TGTGCCAGCAGCTTGAACTGGCCCCCCAGGGGTGAAAAACTGTTTTTT
TRBV6-4,.,TRBJ2-7,.,15,CASSGRGGSSYEQYF,TGTGCCAGCAGTGGCAGGGGCGGGAGCTCCTACGAGCAGTACTTC
TRBV19,.,TRBJ2-7,once,14,CASKADVRGLEQYF,TGTGCCAGTAAGGCGGACGTGCGGGGGCTCGAGCAGTACTTC
TRBV19,.,TRBJ1-2,.,14,CASRPPGTNYGYTF,TGTGCCAGTAGGCCACCGGGCACCAACTATGGCTACACCTTC
TRBV28,.,TRBJ1-2,.,13,CASSLGRAYGYTF,TGTGCCAGCAGTTTGGGCCGAGCCTATGGCTACACCTTC
TRBV19,TRBD2,TRBJ2-7,.,16,CASSIEWGLAGDEQYF,TGTGCCAGTAGTATAGAGTGGGGACTAGCGGGAGACGAGCAGTACTTC
TRBV5-1,.,TRBJ2-5,.,15,CASSATLASRETQYF,TGCGCCAGCAGCGCAACGCTAGCCTCACGAGAGACCCAGTACTTC
TRBV9,TRBD2,TRBJ2-7,once,15,CASSVGLAATYEQYF,TGTGCCAGCAGCGTGGGACTAGCGGCCACCTACGAGCAGTACTTC